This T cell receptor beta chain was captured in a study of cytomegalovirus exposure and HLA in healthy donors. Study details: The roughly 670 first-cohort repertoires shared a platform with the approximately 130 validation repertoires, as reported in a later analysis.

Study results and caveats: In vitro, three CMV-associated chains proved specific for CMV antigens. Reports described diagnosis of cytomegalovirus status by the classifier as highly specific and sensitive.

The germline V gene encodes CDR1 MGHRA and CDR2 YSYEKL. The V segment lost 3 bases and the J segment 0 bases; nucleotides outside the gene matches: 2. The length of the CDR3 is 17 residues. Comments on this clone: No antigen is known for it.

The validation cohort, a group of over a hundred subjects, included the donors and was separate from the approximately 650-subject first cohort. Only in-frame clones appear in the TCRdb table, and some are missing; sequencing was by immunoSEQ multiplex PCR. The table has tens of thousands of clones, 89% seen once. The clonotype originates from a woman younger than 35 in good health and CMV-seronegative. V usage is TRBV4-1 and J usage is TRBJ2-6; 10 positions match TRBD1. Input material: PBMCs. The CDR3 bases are TGCGCCAGCAGCCAGGGACAGGGGATCTCTGGGGCCAACGTCCTGACTTTC. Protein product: CASSQGQGISGANVLTF.